This is a list of T cell receptor beta chains from one sample in a study of CD8 T cells in Susac syndrome. MiXCR was run by TCRdb on the immunoSEQ multiplex PCR reads, yielding one entry per CDR3 protein. The table shows hundreds of thousands of distinct CDR3 sequences, with almost 97% occurring only once. Material for sequencing was CD4+ T cells from PBMCs. These receptors all stem from a human donor with Susac syndrome. CDR3s include the opening cysteine and the closing phenylalanine or tryptophan. D genes are given only for firm matches. Clone size is shown for a subset of rows, as once, few, many or a class of expanded clone.

>TRBV29-1|TRBD1|TRBJ2-3|NA
TGCAGCGTGGAGGGACAGGGGCAAGATACGCAGTATTTT
CSVEGQGQDTQYF
>TRBV7-3|TRBD2|TRBJ2-5|NA
TGTGCCAGCAGCCAGAGCGGGAGTCTATGGGAGACCCAGTACTTC
CASSQSGSLWETQYF
>TRBV7-3|TRBD1|TRBJ1-2|once
TGTGCCAGCAGCATTGGACAGGACTATGGCTACACCTTC
CASSIGQDYGYTF
>TRBV6-2/TRBV6-3|NA|TRBJ2-1|NA
TGTGCCAGCGCATCTGGCTCTAGTGGGCAGTTCTTC
CASASGSSGQFF
>TRBV28|NA|TRBJ2-3|NA
TGTGCCAGCAGAGTCCCTGGGATAGCCGACGCCACAGATACGCAGTATTTT
CASRVPGIADATDTQYF
>TRBV12-3/TRBV12-4|TRBD1|TRBJ2-7|NA
TGTGCCAGCAGTTCGCCGGGACAGGGGAGCGAGCAGTACTTC
CASSSPGQGSEQYF
>TRBV18|TRBD1|TRBJ2-7|NA
TGTGCCAGCTCGCCCGGGACAGATAGCTCCTACGAGCAGTACTTC
CASSPGTDSSYEQYF
>TRBV12-3/TRBV12-4|NA|TRBJ1-5|NA
TGTGCCAGCAGTACGGACAGTAGTTATAGCAATCAGCCCCAGCATTTT
CASSTDSSYSNQPQHF
>TRBV7-9|TRBD1|TRBJ1-1|NA
TGTGCCAGCAGCCTCAGGGCAGGGGGCTTCGGGTTCACTGAAGCTTTCTTT
CASSLRAGGFGFTEAFF
>TRBV5-4|TRBD2|TRBJ2-1|NA
TGTGCCAGCAGTTGGGGACTACCTGGTAATGAGCAGTTCTTC
CASSWGLPGNEQFF
>TRBV12-3/TRBV12-4|NA|TRBJ1-1|NA
TGTGCCAGCAGTTTACGTCCAGGGGACACTGAAGCTTTCTTT
CASSLRPGDTEAFF
>TRBV29-1|TRBD1|TRBJ1-1|NA
TGCAGCGGGTCGGACAGGCCCGACACTGAAGCTTTCTTT
CSGSDRPDTEAFF
>TRBV11-2|NA|TRBJ2-4|NA
TGTGCCAGCAGCTTAGGAGGGGGAAACAGTCAGGACTTC
CASSLGGGNSQDF
>TRBV25-1|TRBD1|TRBJ2-7|NA
TGTGCCAGCAGTAGCAGGGGGTTGTACGAGCAGTACTTC
CASSSRGLYEQYF
>TRBV12-3/TRBV12-4|NA|TRBJ2-5|NA
TGTGCCAGCAGTTTCGACAGTCTTCCCGAGGAGACCCAGTACTTC
CASSFDSLPEETQYF
>TRBV21-1|NA|TRBJ2-7|NA
TGTGCCAATCTCCAAACCGGCCAAGTCTACGAGCAGTACTTC
CANLQTGQVYEQYF
>TRBV4-1|TRBD2|TRBJ2-3|NA
TGCGCCAGCAGCCAAGGTCCGGCGGGAGGGCGCACAGATACGCAGTATTTT
CASSQGPAGGRTDTQYF
>TRBV6-5|NA|TRBJ2-5|NA
TGTGCCAGCAGTTACCTTCGGGGGACCCAGTACTTC
CASSYLRGTQYF
>TRBV24-1|NA|TRBJ2-2|NA
TGTGCCACCAGTACAAACCAAGGGTCCCACGGGGAGCTGTTTTTT
CATSTNQGSHGELFF
>TRBV30|NA|TRBJ2-7|once
TGTGCCTGGAGCCCAACAGGGTTCTACGAGCAGTACTTC
CAWSPTGFYEQYF
>TRBV5-1|TRBD1|TRBJ1-2|NA
TGCGCCAGCAGCGTTGGACAGGGAGGAAACTATGGCTACACCTTC
CASSVGQGGNYGYTF
>TRBV20-1|TRBD1|TRBJ2-7|NA
TGCAGTGCCGTGAGGGGGCAAGCGGATTACGAGCAGTACTTC
CSAVRGQADYEQYF
>TRBV3-1|NA|TRBJ1-5|once
TGTGCCAGCAACACCCGGGGCGGCGGCAGGGACAACAATCAGCCCCAGCATTTT
CASNTRGGGRDNNQPQHF
>TRBV28|NA|TRBJ2-7|NA
TGTGCCAGCAGTGCACTAGTTTTCCACTACGAGCAGTACTTC
CASSALVFHYEQYF
>TRBV5-4|NA|TRBJ2-2|NA
TGTGCCAGCAGCCCCGGGGGAACCGGGGAGCTGTTTTTT
CASSPGGTGELFF
>TRBV13|NA|TRBJ2-1|NA
TGTGCCAGCGGCGGTCCCGCGCCCCTCCCTTACAATGAGCAGTTCTTC
CASGGPAPLPYNEQFF
>TRBV10-3|NA|TRBJ1-1|NA
TGTGCCATCAGTCCTTTTCAGGGTGAAGCTTTCTTT
CAISPFQGEAFF
>TRBV12-3/TRBV12-4|TRBD1|TRBJ1-2|NA
TGTGCCAGCACTTCAGACAGGGGCTATGGCTACACCTTC
CASTSDRGYGYTF
>TRBV19|NA|TRBJ2-3|NA
TGTGCCAGTAGAGACGCCACAGATACGCAGTATTTT
CASRDATDTQYF
>TRBV20-1|NA|TRBJ2-3|NA
TGCAGTGCTTCCGGACGGACCTCTAGCACAGATACGCAGTATTTT
CSASGRTSSTDTQYF
>TRBV29-1|TRBD1|TRBJ1-1|NA
TGCAGCGTTGAAGCCCCAGTCTTGGGACAGGGTGGGGCTTTCTTT
CSVEAPVLGQGGAFF
>TRBV12-3/TRBV12-4|NA|TRBJ2-2|NA
TGTGCCAGCAGTTCGAGACTGGACACCGGGGAGCTGTTTTTT
CASSSRLDTGELFF
>TRBV29-1|NA|TRBJ1-1|NA
TGCAGCGTTGAGGGGGGGAGAACTGAAGCTTTCTTT
CSVEGGRTEAFF
>TRBV29-1|NA|TRBJ2-1|NA
TGCAGCGTTGAACACAGATCCTACAATGAGCAGTTCTTC
CSVEHRSYNEQFF
>TRBV13|NA|TRBJ2-3|NA
TGTGCCAGCAGCCCCGGGACCCACACAGATACGCAGTATTTT
CASSPGTHTDTQYF
>TRBV18|TRBD1|TRBJ2-1|NA
TGTGCCAGCTCCCCAGGGGGCCTCGATGAGCAGTTCTTC
CASSPGGLDEQFF
>TRBV18|NA|TRBJ2-5|NA
TGTGCCAGCTCACCGGACACCCCTCGGGGGGAGACCCAGTACTTC
CASSPDTPRGETQYF
>TRBV6-6|TRBD2|TRBJ2-2|NA
TGTGCCAGCAAGGCTAGCGGTGGCCGGGACACCGGGGAGCTGTTTTTT
CASKASGGRDTGELFF
>TRBV12-3/TRBV12-4|NA|TRBJ1-2|NA
TGTGCCAGCAGTTTGGACAGCTACCTGAACTATGGCTACACCTTC
CASSLDSYLNYGYTF
>TRBV29-1|TRBD2|TRBJ2-1|NA
TGCAGCGTCCAAAAGCGGGTAGCGGGAGGGGGTAACAATGAGCAGTTCTTC
CSVQKRVAGGGNNEQFF
>TRBV27|NA|TRBJ1-2|NA
TGTGCCAGCAAGAAGGGAGGCGGCTATGGCTACACCTTC
CASKKGGGYGYTF
>TRBV30|TRBD1|TRBJ1-4|NA
TGTGCCTGGAGGGGACAGGGGGGAGGAAAACTGTTTTTT
CAWRGQGGGKLFF
>TRBV5-1|TRBD1|TRBJ2-6|NA
TGCGCCAGCAGCTTGTCAGGGGGAGCTGGGGCCAACGTCCTGACTTTC
CASSLSGGAGANVLTF
>TRBV3-1|NA|TRBJ1-2|NA
TGTGCCAGCAGCCCAGCCAGAAGACAATTCTATGGCTACACCTTC
CASSPARRQFYGYTF
>TRBV5-6|NA|TRBJ2-5|NA
TGTGCCAGCAGCATTCCAGGGATACAAGAGACCCAGTACTTC
CASSIPGIQETQYF
>TRBV29-1|NA|TRBJ2-1|NA
TGCAGCGGTACTTTACTTCCTTACAATGAGCAGTTCTTC
CSGTLLPYNEQFF
>TRBV15|NA|TRBJ2-5|once
TGTGCCACCAGCAGCCGACAGGGGACTAAGCTAGAGACCCAGTACTTC
CATSSRQGTKLETQYF
>TRBV3-1|TRBD2|TRBJ2-1|NA
TGTGCCAGCAGCCAAGATCGCACCGGGACTAGCGCGTACAATGAGCAGTTCTTC
CASSQDRTGTSAYNEQFF